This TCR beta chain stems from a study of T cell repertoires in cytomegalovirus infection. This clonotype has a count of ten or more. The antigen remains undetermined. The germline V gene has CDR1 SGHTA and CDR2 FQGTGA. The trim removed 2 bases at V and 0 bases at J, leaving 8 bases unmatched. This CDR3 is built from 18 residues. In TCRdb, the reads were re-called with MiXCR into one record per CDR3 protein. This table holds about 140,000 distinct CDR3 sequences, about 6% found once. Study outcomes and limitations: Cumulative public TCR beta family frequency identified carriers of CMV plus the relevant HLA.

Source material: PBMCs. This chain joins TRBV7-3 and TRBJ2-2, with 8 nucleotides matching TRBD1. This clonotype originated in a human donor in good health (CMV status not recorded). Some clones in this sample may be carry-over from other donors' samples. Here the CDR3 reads CASSLVGQGHPNTGELFF. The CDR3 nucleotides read TGTGCCAGCAGCTTAGTCGGACAGGGACATCCGAACACCGGGGAGCTGTTTTTT.